This note documents a single T cell receptor (beta chain) sequence. What it recognizes is unknown. CD45RO-negative, CCR7-selected cells formed the naive CD8 fraction, which excluded terminally differentiated effector memory CD45RA+ cells. Per the original data handling: Junction-only sequences without quality scores came from ImmunoSEQ, so filtering differed. Repertoires were generated with immunoSEQ multiplex PCR, while TCRdb's copy carries only in-frame clones and drops some. V, J and clone size reflect that table, while D and trimming were determined from the DNA. This repertoire shows about 2.1 million clones, about 93% found once; its top ten account for about 1.6%. These data are taken from a study of shared clonotypes between healthy human individuals. Study information: The plates for each donor numbered three CD4 naive, three CD4 memory, two CD8 naive and one CD8 memory.

CDR1 and CDR2 from the germline V gene are MDHEN and SYDVKM. V was shortened by 6 bases and J by 4 bases, with 19 bases between the two germline ends. The CDR3 runs to 15 residues. Findings and limits, study-wide: Naive CD4 clonotype sharing across a handful of donors was approximately 5.2%. A generally larger estimated richness was seen in naive subsets than in memory subsets.

The TCR sequence derives from a man aged 18 to 30 in good health. Some clones in this sample may be carry-over from other donors' samples. The chain recombines TRBV28 with TRBJ2-7; D is undetermined. Sequencing was carried out using naive CD8+ T cells from PBMCs. The CDR3 loop is CASRTGFLNSYEQYF. In nucleotides, the CDR3 is TGTGCCAGCAGAACTGGTTTCTTGAACTCATACGAGCAGTACTTC.